This T cell receptor (beta chain) emerged from a study of human T cells and chemical hapten exposure. Study-wide context: A mostly female patient group had alopecia areata, totalis or universalis. Whole-study findings and limits: Alopecia was present in the donors, so their immune response may differ from healthy people's. Relative to controls, expanded TCRs formed significantly more large CDR3 similarity clusters.

CDR1 is SGHAT and CDR2 is FQNNGV in the germline V gene. This CDR3 has 12 residues. One entry per CDR3 protein results from TCRdb running MiXCR on the RACE reads. The sample comprises roughly 40,000 distinct CDR3 sequences, around 12% of which are singletons, and roughly 5.7% rests with the top ten. Described time point: pre-sensitization, week 0. The treatment denotes: therapeutic diphenylcyclopropenone sensitization with weekly scalp DPC. This clonotype came up a few times. No antigen is known for it. At one end the junction does not follow the germline gene, possibly because of a read error. The chain carries TRBV11-2 and TRBJ1-6, with a weak D call TRBD1 (6 bases). The origin of this receptor is a woman aged 30 to 39 with alopecia areata. Some clones in this sample may be carry-over from other donors' samples. The starting material was whole blood, obtained in connection with sensitization to the hapten diphenylcyclopropenone (DPC). The CDR3 sequence is CASKDSYSPIHF. Written as DNA, the CDR3 is TGTGCCTCCAAGGACAGTTATTCACCCATCCACTTT.